The 2 T cell receptor beta chains in this list originate from one sample, sequenced in a study of T cells in Graves' hyperthyroidism and ophthalmopathy. It was RNA transcripts that yielded the amplified TCR beta CDR3 regions. The TCR CDR3 first-round RT-PCR relied on the HTBI primer set. Each CDR3 protein is one row after TCRdb ran MiXCR on the multiplex PCR reads. The sample carries about 290,000 distinct CDR3 sequences, around 20% recorded once. Material: blood. The source of these receptors is a man in his forties or fifties with Graves' ophthalmopathy.

Concerning this clonotype itself: This may arise from a read error, as a much more abundant clone is one base away. V and J are TRBV20-1 and TRBJ2-7; D remains unclear. V dropped 6 bases and J dropped 3 bases, with 9 bases sitting between them. This CDR3 comprises 11 residues. Germline V gives CDR1 DFQATT, CDR2 SNEGSKA (reference sequence). In nucleotides, the CDR3 is TGCAGTGCCCTTGAATTCTACGAGCAGTACTTC. Translating gives CSALEFYEQYF.

This clonotype has ten or more counts. The chain uses TRBV7-9 and TRBJ2-7; TRBD2 is a possible D gene (6 bases). The germline gives CDR1 SEHNR, CDR2 FQNEAQ (reference sequence). There are 14 residues in the CDR3. V lost 5 bases and J lost 6, with 17 bases in between. As DNA, the CDR3 is TGTGCCAGCAGCCCGGACGGGACTTTGGGCGAGCAGTACTTC. Translation: CASSPDGTLGEQYF.